This TCR beta chain is drawn from a study of T-cell memory formation after mild COVID-19. Study-level points and caveats: Most CD4+ clones that shrank were in CM and EM, while CD8+ ones turned up in EMRA. The appearance of some responding clones in pre-infection memory suggested that cross-reactive memory joined.

TCRdb recomputed calls from the 5' RACE reads with MiXCR, one row per CDR3 protein. This sample has 350,000 to 500,000 distinct CDR3 sequences; roughly 17% occur once, and the top ten carry 20% to 25%. A remark on this clonotype: Antigen: not known.

With 4 bases clipped from V and 6 bases from J, the junction kept 8 bases outside the gene matches. This CDR3 contains 16 residues. In germline, CDR1 is SGHRS, CDR2 YFSETQ. Material: PBMCs or a T cell subset sorted from them (not recorded which). The TCR originated in a man between 18 and 35 years old who had mild COVID-19 (a few samples of this study predate the infection). Cell type and time point are not known. J is TRBJ2-3 and V is TRBV5-1; 13 bases line up with TRBD2. CDR3 sequence (DNA): TGCGCCAGCAGCCCAGAGACTAGCGGGGGGTCTGATACGCAGTATTTT. Translated: CASSPETSGGSDTQYF.